A selection of T cell receptor beta chains follows, all from one sample in a study of blood T cell repertoires in COVID-19. The method was immunoSEQ multiplex PCR; TCRdb's version includes in-frame clones alone and lacks a portion of them. Counted here are 350,000 to 450,000 clones, around 91% occurring once; the ten biggest clones make up roughly 1.5%. Sequenced: peripheral blood. The receptors were sampled from a woman between 40 and 55 years old with COVID-19, enrolled during active disease. CDR3s include the opening cysteine and the closing phenylalanine or tryptophan. D genes are given only for firm matches. The size field is filled for only some rows; it gives once, few, many or a size class.

size	J	V	length	D	CDR3	DNA
once	TRBJ2-7	TRBV9	16	TRBD1	CASSVGGDRWDYEQYF	TGTGCCAGCAGCGTAGGCGGGGACAGGTGGGATTACGAGCAGTACTTC
once	TRBJ2-6	TRBV7-9	13	NA	CASRGVGANVLTF	TGTGCCAGCAGAGGGGTTGGGGCCAACGTCCTGACTTTC
NA	TRBJ1-5	TRBV7-9	12	NA	CASSLAREPQHF	TGTGCCAGCAGCTTAGCGAGGGAGCCCCAGCATTTT
NA	TRBJ2-3	TRBV3-1/TRBV3-2	14	TRBD2	CASSPSGDTDTQYF	TGTGCCAGCAGCCCCAGCGGGGACACAGATACGCAGTATTTT
NA	TRBJ1-5	TRBV5-1	15	TRBD1	CASSLWGQGNQPQHF	TGCGCCAGCAGCTTGTGGGGACAGGGTAATCAGCCCCAGCATTTT
NA	TRBJ2-1	TRBV7-2	16	TRBD2	CASSLLGGGLVLEQFF	TGTGCCAGCAGCCTCCTGGGGGGAGGACTAGTCCTTGAGCAGTTCTTC
NA	TRBJ2-1	TRBV4-3	16	NA	CASSQAGFIGRNEQFF	TGCGCCAGCAGCCAAGCGGGGTTTATTGGGCGCAATGAGCAGTTCTTC
NA	TRBJ2-3	TRBV7-9	16	NA	CASSPRTVASTDTQYF	TGTGCCAGCAGCCCGCGGACAGTCGCTAGCACAGATACGCAGTATTTT
NA	TRBJ1-1	TRBV20-1	14	NA	CSASETVMNTEAFF	TGCAGTGCTAGTGAGACAGTCATGAACACTGAAGCTTTCTTT
NA	TRBJ2-7	TRBV10-3	15	TRBD1	CAISPRQGSPYEQYF	TGTGCCATCAGTCCGAGACAGGGAAGCCCCTACGAGCAGTACTTC
NA	TRBJ1-5	TRBV27	13	NA	CASSLDRYQPQHF	TGTGCCAGCAGTTTAGACAGGTATCAGCCCCAGCATTTT
NA	TRBJ2-3	TRBV27	15	TRBD2	CASSRSGRNADTQYF	TGTGCCAGCAGCCGGAGCGGGAGAAATGCAGATACGCAGTATTTT
NA	TRBJ2-3	TRBV27	18	TRBD2	CASSLDRARLAGAGTQYF	TGTGCCAGCAGTTTAGATAGAGCTCGGCTAGCGGGAGCGGGTACGCAGTATTTT
NA	TRBJ2-7	TRBV4-1	16	NA	CASSLEGDSPNYEQYF	TGCGCCAGCAGCCTTGAGGGCGATAGCCCGAACTACGAGCAGTACTTC
NA	TRBJ1-1	TRBV29-1	14	TRBD1	CSVTGGSMNTEAFF	TGCAGCGTCACAGGGGGTTCGATGAACACTGAAGCTTTCTTT
NA	TRBJ2-2	TRBV4-3	15	TRBD1	CASSPNRDRNGELFF	TGCGCCAGCAGCCCGAATAGGGACAGGAACGGGGAGCTGTTTTTT
once	TRBJ1-1	TRBV6-5	14	NA	CASSYGAPNTEAFF	TGTGCCAGCAGTTACGGGGCCCCGAACACTGAAGCTTTCTTT
once	TRBJ2-7	TRBV7-2	14	NA	CASSFDRFTYEQYF	TGTGCCAGCAGCTTTGACAGATTTACCTACGAGCAGTACTTC
NA	TRBJ2-1	TRBV29-1	14	NA	CSVEVQGPYNEQFF	TGCAGCGTTGAAGTCCAGGGCCCCTACAATGAGCAGTTCTTC
NA	TRBJ2-6	TRBV19	13	NA	CATGTSGANVLTF	TGTGCCACGGGAACCTCTGGGGCCAACGTCCTGACTTTC
NA	TRBJ2-1	TRBV14	13	NA	CASSPNPLGRQFF	TGTGCCAGCAGTCCCAATCCGCTGGGGAGACAGTTCTTC
NA	TRBJ1-5	TRBV24-1	16	TRBD1	CATSDPGQGGNQPQHF	TGTGCCACCAGTGACCCGGGACAGGGGGGGAATCAGCCCCAGCATTTT
NA	TRBJ1-1	TRBV5-1	14	NA	CASSLVSVNTEAFF	TGCGCCAGCAGCTTGGTATCCGTGAACACTGAAGCTTTCTTT
NA	TRBJ1-1	TRBV3-1/TRBV3-2	14	NA	CASSQMGSGTEAFF	TGTGCCAGCAGCCAAATGGGGAGTGGGACTGAAGCTTTCTTT